The clone carrying this TCR beta chain was recorded a few times. Its antigen is still unknown. TCRdb called the RT-PCR reads again in MiXCR, with one record for every CDR3 protein. The profile shows around 570,000 distinct CDR3 sequences, over 9% of them singletons. The entry originates in a study of response to subunit inactivated influenza vaccine. Germline V lookup: CDR1 SQVTM, CDR2 ANQGSEA. The CDR3 has 13 amino acids. Between the trimmed V and J ends, which lost 1 base and 1 base, there was a span of 8 bases. Findings of the study overall: It was suggested by the authors that few new T cells are recruited by each seasonal influenza vaccination.

The same specimen was also included in a second study, on T cells expressing NK-cell markers. That publication notes: TCR beta libraries carry UMIs added by 5'RACE template switching.

The chain has TRBV29-1 and TRBJ2-7; no firm D call. Sequencing used PBMCs from blood, obtained on the day of vaccination. The sequence came from a man over 45 who received an inactivated influenza vaccine. The CDR3 region has the DNA TGCAGCGTTGAAGCGAGCGATTCCTACGAGCAGTACTTC. Its translation is CSVEASDSYEQYF.